This is a list of T cell receptor beta chains from one sample in a study of T cell responses to AZD1222 COVID-19 vaccine. Method: immunoSEQ multiplex PCR; TCRdb's copy keeps in-frame clones and lacks some. The sample holds around 84,000 clones; 70% to 90% are singletons and the top ten take about 9.3%. The material was peripheral blood, obtained on day 0 of MenACWY control vaccination. These receptors all stem from an adult in good health. Both conserved end residues are part of each CDR3. Each record gives: CDR3 DNA, CDR3 protein, clone size, V gene, J gene, CDR3 length, D gene. A D gene is named only where the DNA matches it firmly. Clone sizes are given selectively: once, few, many, or a class where the clone is expanded.

cdr3_nt: TGTGCCAGTAGCCTTGACAGGGGAAATCAGCCCCAGCATTTT
cdr3_aa: CASSLDRGNQPQHF
clone_size: NA
v_call: TRBV19
j_call: TRBJ1-5
cdr3_length: 14
d_call: TRBD1

cdr3_nt: TGTGCCAGCAGTTTGGCGCTAGCGGGGACGAATGAGCAGTTCTTC
cdr3_aa: CASSLALAGTNEQFF
clone_size: NA
v_call: TRBV28
j_call: TRBJ2-1
cdr3_length: 15
d_call: TRBD2

cdr3_nt: TGTGCCAGTAGTATATGGGGGGAAGATGAGCAGTACTTC
cdr3_aa: CASSIWGEDEQYF
clone_size: NA
v_call: TRBV19
j_call: TRBJ2-7
cdr3_length: 13
d_call: NA

cdr3_nt: TGTGCCAGTAGTACCCGCGGGAGCACTGAAGCTTTCTTT
cdr3_aa: CASSTRGSTEAFF
clone_size: once
v_call: TRBV19
j_call: TRBJ1-1
cdr3_length: 13
d_call: NA

cdr3_nt: TGTGCCAGTAGGGACAGGGCTGGCTACACCTTC
cdr3_aa: CASRDRAGYTF
clone_size: NA
v_call: TRBV19
j_call: TRBJ1-2
cdr3_length: 11
d_call: TRBD1

cdr3_nt: TGTGCCAGCAGCTTCCCCTCGACTAGCGGGGGGACCAATGAGCAGTTCTTC
cdr3_aa: CASSFPSTSGGTNEQFF
clone_size: NA
v_call: TRBV7-8
j_call: TRBJ2-1
cdr3_length: 17
d_call: TRBD2

cdr3_nt: TGTGCCAGCAGTCCCTCTCAGGGGGGCACTGAAGCTTTCTTT
cdr3_aa: CASSPSQGGTEAFF
clone_size: NA
v_call: TRBV6-4
j_call: TRBJ1-1
cdr3_length: 14
d_call: TRBD1

cdr3_nt: TGTGCCAGCAGCCAGGAAATGGTGTCCATTAAGGCTTTCTTT
cdr3_aa: CASSQEMVSIKAFF
clone_size: NA
v_call: TRBV7-2
j_call: TRBJ1-1
cdr3_length: 14
d_call: NA

cdr3_nt: TGTGCCAGCAGTTTATATGCAGGGGCTGATAATTCACCCCTCCACTTT
cdr3_aa: CASSLYAGADNSPLHF
clone_size: NA
v_call: TRBV28
j_call: TRBJ1-6
cdr3_length: 16
d_call: NA

cdr3_nt: TGTGCCAGCAGCCCGAGCCTGGGCGAGCAGTACTTC
cdr3_aa: CASSPSLGEQYF
clone_size: NA
v_call: TRBV28
j_call: TRBJ2-7
cdr3_length: 12
d_call: NA

cdr3_nt: TGTGCCAGCTCACCCCGCGAGCCACCGGACTATGGCTACACCTTC
cdr3_aa: CASSPREPPDYGYTF
clone_size: once
v_call: TRBV18
j_call: TRBJ1-2
cdr3_length: 15
d_call: NA

cdr3_nt: TGCGCCAGCAGCTTGGGTCCGGCCCAGTACTTC
cdr3_aa: CASSLGPAQYF
clone_size: NA
v_call: TRBV5-1
j_call: TRBJ2-5
cdr3_length: 11
d_call: NA

cdr3_nt: TGTGCCAGCAGTCAGGAGAGCTCCTACGAGCAGTACTTC
cdr3_aa: CASSQESSYEQYF
clone_size: NA
v_call: TRBV6-5
j_call: TRBJ2-7
cdr3_length: 13
d_call: NA

cdr3_nt: TGTGCCAGCAGCTTAGGCAGGGGAGCAGATACGCAGTATTTT
cdr3_aa: CASSLGRGADTQYF
clone_size: NA
v_call: TRBV7-7
j_call: TRBJ2-3
cdr3_length: 14
d_call: NA

cdr3_nt: TGTGCCTGGAGCCTAATCCCCGGGGGGGACACCATATATTTT
cdr3_aa: CAWSLIPGGDTIYF
clone_size: NA
v_call: TRBV30
j_call: TRBJ1-3
cdr3_length: 14
d_call: NA

cdr3_nt: TGTGCCAGCAGCTTATTAGGGATATCCTACAATGAGCAGTTCTTC
cdr3_aa: CASSLLGISYNEQFF
clone_size: NA
v_call: TRBV7-2
j_call: TRBJ2-1
cdr3_length: 15
d_call: NA

cdr3_nt: TGTGCCAGCAGCCCGACGCCCGGACTAAGTGTTCGCAATCAGCCCCAGCATTTT
cdr3_aa: CASSPTPGLSVRNQPQHF
clone_size: NA
v_call: TRBV3-1/TRBV3-2
j_call: TRBJ1-5
cdr3_length: 18
d_call: NA

cdr3_nt: TGTGCCAGTAGTGGCAGAGCGAATGAAAAACTGTTTTTT
cdr3_aa: CASSGRANEKLFF
clone_size: once
v_call: TRBV19
j_call: TRBJ1-4
cdr3_length: 13
d_call: NA

cdr3_nt: TGTGCCAGCAGTTTATTCCTTTACAACGAGCAGTACTTC
cdr3_aa: CASSLFLYNEQYF
clone_size: NA
v_call: TRBV12-3/TRBV12-4
j_call: TRBJ2-7
cdr3_length: 13
d_call: NA

cdr3_nt: TGTGCCAGCAGCTCCAGGACTAGCGGGAACATTCAGTACTTC
cdr3_aa: CASSSRTSGNIQYF
clone_size: NA
v_call: TRBV7-2
j_call: TRBJ2-4
cdr3_length: 14
d_call: TRBD2

cdr3_nt: TGTGCCAGCAGCTTGGCCTCCGGGGGGAACACTGAAGCTTTCTTT
cdr3_aa: CASSLASGGNTEAFF
clone_size: NA
v_call: TRBV11-2
j_call: TRBJ1-1
cdr3_length: 15
d_call: NA

cdr3_nt: TGCGCCAGCAGCCGGGACTACCTGAATGAGCAGTTCTTC
cdr3_aa: CASSRDYLNEQFF
clone_size: NA
v_call: TRBV5-1
j_call: TRBJ2-1
cdr3_length: 13
d_call: TRBD2

cdr3_nt: TGTGCCAGCAGGACAGGGAAACTTAGCAATCAGCCCCAGCATTTT
cdr3_aa: CASRTGKLSNQPQHF
clone_size: NA
v_call: TRBV2
j_call: TRBJ1-5
cdr3_length: 15
d_call: TRBD1

cdr3_nt: TGCGCCAGCAGCCTCTCAACAGGGGGAGCTAATGAAAAACTGTTTTTT
cdr3_aa: CASSLSTGGANEKLFF
clone_size: NA
v_call: TRBV4-1
j_call: TRBJ1-4
cdr3_length: 16
d_call: TRBD1

cdr3_nt: TGTGCCAGCAGTGAATTGAAGGGGGTTACGTATGGCTACACCTTC
cdr3_aa: CASSELKGVTYGYTF
clone_size: NA
v_call: TRBV6-1
j_call: TRBJ1-2
cdr3_length: 15
d_call: NA

cdr3_nt: TGTGCCAGCCTAAAAACCTCATACAGGGGAGGAGAGACCCAGTACTTC
cdr3_aa: CASLKTSYRGGETQYF
clone_size: once
v_call: TRBV25-1
j_call: TRBJ2-5
cdr3_length: 16
d_call: NA

cdr3_nt: TGTGCCAGCAGTTTATTGTCCGGGGGGAATTCACCCCTCCACTTT
cdr3_aa: CASSLLSGGNSPLHF
clone_size: NA
v_call: TRBV27
j_call: TRBJ1-6
cdr3_length: 15
d_call: NA

cdr3_nt: TGTGCCAGCAGCCCGGACGGGAGAGAAGCCCAGCATTTT
cdr3_aa: CASSPDGREAQHF
clone_size: once
v_call: TRBV7-9
j_call: TRBJ1-5
cdr3_length: 13
d_call: NA

cdr3_nt: TGTGCCAGCAGCAAGGTAGCGGGGGGGCGAGAGACCCAGTACTTC
cdr3_aa: CASSKVAGGRETQYF
clone_size: NA
v_call: TRBV9
j_call: TRBJ2-5
cdr3_length: 15
d_call: TRBD2

cdr3_nt: TGTGCCAGCACGGACAGGGGGCTAACCGGGGAGCTGTTTTTT
cdr3_aa: CASTDRGLTGELFF
clone_size: few
v_call: TRBV6-6
j_call: TRBJ2-2
cdr3_length: 14
d_call: TRBD1

cdr3_nt: TGTGCCAGCAGTGTACTGACAGAAGGCCGCCCCAATCAGCCCCAGCATTTT
cdr3_aa: CASSVLTEGRPNQPQHF
clone_size: NA
v_call: TRBV28
j_call: TRBJ1-5
cdr3_length: 17
d_call: NA

cdr3_nt: TGCGCCAGCAGCCCCCAGGAATCTCCGGATTCACCCCTCCACTTT
cdr3_aa: CASSPQESPDSPLHF
clone_size: NA
v_call: TRBV4-3
j_call: TRBJ1-6
cdr3_length: 15
d_call: NA

cdr3_nt: TGTGCCAGCAGCAGACAGGGTATAGAGACCCAGTACTTC
cdr3_aa: CASSRQGIETQYF
clone_size: NA
v_call: TRBV27
j_call: TRBJ2-5
cdr3_length: 13
d_call: TRBD1

cdr3_nt: TGTGCCAGCTCCGGACAGGGTATGAACACTGAAGCTTTCTTT
cdr3_aa: CASSGQGMNTEAFF
clone_size: NA
v_call: TRBV18
j_call: TRBJ1-1
cdr3_length: 14
d_call: TRBD1

cdr3_nt: TGTGCCAGCAGCACCGGACTAGCTGCGAGCGAGCAGTACTTC
cdr3_aa: CASSTGLAASEQYF
clone_size: few
v_call: TRBV5-4
j_call: TRBJ2-7
cdr3_length: 14
d_call: TRBD2

cdr3_nt: TGTGCCACCAGCAGAGTTGCAGGGGAGTATTCACCCCTCCACTTT
cdr3_aa: CATSRVAGEYSPLHF
clone_size: once
v_call: TRBV15
j_call: TRBJ1-6
cdr3_length: 15
d_call: NA

cdr3_nt: TGTGCCTATAAGGGAGCGGGGGTGGGGTTGGCAGATACGCAGTATTTT
cdr3_aa: CAYKGAGVGLADTQYF
clone_size: few
v_call: TRBV30
j_call: TRBJ2-3
cdr3_length: 16
d_call: TRBD2

cdr3_nt: TGCGCCAGCAGCTTGGAACCCCGGACACCGGGCGGCTACACCTTC
cdr3_aa: CASSLEPRTPGGYTF
clone_size: NA
v_call: TRBV5-1
j_call: TRBJ1-2
cdr3_length: 15
d_call: NA

cdr3_nt: TGTGCCAGTAGCGACGGACCAGATCTCTCTGGAAACACCATATATTTT
cdr3_aa: CASSDGPDLSGNTIYF
clone_size: NA
v_call: TRBV19
j_call: TRBJ1-3
cdr3_length: 16
d_call: NA

cdr3_nt: TGTGCCAGCAGGAAAACCCCCGGGACAGGGCCCAATCAGCCCCAGCATTTT
cdr3_aa: CASRKTPGTGPNQPQHF
clone_size: once
v_call: TRBV7-2
j_call: TRBJ1-5
cdr3_length: 17
d_call: TRBD1

cdr3_nt: TGTGCCAGTAGTTTATACTCCAGCTCCTATAATTCACCCCTCCACTTT
cdr3_aa: CASSLYSSSYNSPLHF
clone_size: NA
v_call: TRBV19
j_call: TRBJ1-6
cdr3_length: 16
d_call: NA

cdr3_nt: TGTGCCAGCAGATACAGGAGCTCCTATAATTCACCCCTCCACTTT
cdr3_aa: CASRYRSSYNSPLHF
clone_size: NA
v_call: TRBV2
j_call: TRBJ1-6
cdr3_length: 15
d_call: NA

cdr3_nt: TGTGCCAGCAGCACCGGGACAGGGGCGTACGAGCAGTACTTC
cdr3_aa: CASSTGTGAYEQYF
clone_size: few
v_call: TRBV5-6
j_call: TRBJ2-7
cdr3_length: 14
d_call: TRBD1

cdr3_nt: TGTGCCAGCTCACCCGATCAGACCTATAATGGCTACACCTTC
cdr3_aa: CASSPDQTYNGYTF
clone_size: NA
v_call: TRBV18
j_call: TRBJ1-2
cdr3_length: 14
d_call: NA

cdr3_nt: TGTGCCATCCAGGGGTCTTCTAGCGGGGGGGCGGATGAGCAGTTCTTC
cdr3_aa: CAIQGSSSGGADEQFF
clone_size: NA
v_call: TRBV10-3
j_call: TRBJ2-1
cdr3_length: 16
d_call: TRBD2

cdr3_nt: TGTGCCTGGACCCAGGGGATGGTTAATTCACCCCTCCACTTT
cdr3_aa: CAWTQGMVNSPLHF
clone_size: NA
v_call: TRBV30
j_call: TRBJ1-6
cdr3_length: 14
d_call: NA

cdr3_nt: TGTGCCTGGAGTGGGGGTTCGTACACCGGGGAGCTGTTTTTT
cdr3_aa: CAWSGGSYTGELFF
clone_size: NA
v_call: TRBV30
j_call: TRBJ2-2
cdr3_length: 14
d_call: NA

cdr3_nt: TGTGCCAGCAGTGACCGGGACAGGGGAACCTACGAGCAGTACTTC
cdr3_aa: CASSDRDRGTYEQYF
clone_size: NA
v_call: TRBV6-1
j_call: TRBJ2-7
cdr3_length: 15
d_call: TRBD1

cdr3_nt: TGTGCCAGCAGTTACAACGCAGGGGAAGGCTACACCTTC
cdr3_aa: CASSYNAGEGYTF
clone_size: few
v_call: TRBV6-5
j_call: TRBJ1-2
cdr3_length: 13
d_call: NA

cdr3_nt: TGTGCCAGCATAAGTAGGGCGCGAAATTCACCCCTCCACTTT
cdr3_aa: CASISRARNSPLHF
clone_size: NA
v_call: TRBV6-5
j_call: TRBJ1-6
cdr3_length: 14
d_call: NA

cdr3_nt: TGTGCCAGCAGCACCCGAGGGGAGACTGTGGAAGCTTTCTTT
cdr3_aa: CASSTRGETVEAFF
clone_size: NA
v_call: TRBV9
j_call: TRBJ1-1
cdr3_length: 14
d_call: NA

cdr3_nt: TGTGCCAGCAGCCAAGAATCGGGGGAGTATGGCTACACCTTC
cdr3_aa: CASSQESGEYGYTF
clone_size: NA
v_call: TRBV3-1/TRBV3-2
j_call: TRBJ1-2
cdr3_length: 14
d_call: NA

cdr3_nt: TGTGCCAGCAGCTTGTATCTGACAGGGAGCTATGGCTACACCTTC
cdr3_aa: CASSLYLTGSYGYTF
clone_size: NA
v_call: TRBV5-4
j_call: TRBJ1-2
cdr3_length: 15
d_call: TRBD1